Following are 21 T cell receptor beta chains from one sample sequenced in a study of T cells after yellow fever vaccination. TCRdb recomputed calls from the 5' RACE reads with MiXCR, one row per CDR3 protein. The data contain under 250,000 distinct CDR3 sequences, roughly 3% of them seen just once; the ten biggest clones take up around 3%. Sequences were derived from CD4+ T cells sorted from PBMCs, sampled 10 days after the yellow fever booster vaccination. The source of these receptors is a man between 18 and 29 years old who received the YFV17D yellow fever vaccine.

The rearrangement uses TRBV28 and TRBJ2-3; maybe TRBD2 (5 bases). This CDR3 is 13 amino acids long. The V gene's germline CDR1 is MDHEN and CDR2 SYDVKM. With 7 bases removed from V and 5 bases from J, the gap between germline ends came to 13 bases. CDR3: CASKIAGLDTQYF. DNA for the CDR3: TGTGCCAGCAAAATTGCGGGTCTAGATACGCAGTATTTT. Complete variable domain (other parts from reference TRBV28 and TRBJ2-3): DVKVTQSSRYLVKRTGEKVFLECVQDMDHENMFWYRQDPGLGLRLIYFSYDVKMKEKGDIPEGYSVSREKKERFSLILESASTNQTSMYLCASKIAGLDTQYFGPGTRLTVL.

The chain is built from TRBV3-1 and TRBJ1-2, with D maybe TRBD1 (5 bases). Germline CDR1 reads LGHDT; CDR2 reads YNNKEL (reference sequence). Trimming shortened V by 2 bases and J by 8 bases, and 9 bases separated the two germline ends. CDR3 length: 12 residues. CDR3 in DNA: TGTGCCAGCAGCCAATGGGGCAACGGCTACACCTTC. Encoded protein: CASSQWGNGYTF.

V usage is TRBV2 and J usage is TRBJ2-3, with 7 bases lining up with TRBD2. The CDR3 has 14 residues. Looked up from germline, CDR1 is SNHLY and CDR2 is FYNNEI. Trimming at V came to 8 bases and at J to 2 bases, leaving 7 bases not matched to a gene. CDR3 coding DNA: TGTGCCAGCGGCCGCGGGGGACCCACAGATACGCAGTATTTT. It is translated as CASGRGGPTDTQYF.

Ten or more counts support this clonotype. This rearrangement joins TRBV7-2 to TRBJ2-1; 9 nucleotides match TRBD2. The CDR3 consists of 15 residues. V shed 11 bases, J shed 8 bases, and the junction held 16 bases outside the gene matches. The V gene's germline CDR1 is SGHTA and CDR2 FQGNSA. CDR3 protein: CASKDLAGSSYEQFF. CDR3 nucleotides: TGTGCCTCCAAGGATCTAGCGGGGAGCTCTTATGAGCAGTTCTTC. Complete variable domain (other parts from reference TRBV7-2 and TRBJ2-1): GAGVSQSPSNKVTEKGKDVELRCDPISGHTALYWYRQSLGQGLEFLIYFQGNSAPDKSGLPSDRFSAERTGGSVSTLTIQRTQQEDSAVYLCASKDLAGSSYEQFFGPGTRLTVL.

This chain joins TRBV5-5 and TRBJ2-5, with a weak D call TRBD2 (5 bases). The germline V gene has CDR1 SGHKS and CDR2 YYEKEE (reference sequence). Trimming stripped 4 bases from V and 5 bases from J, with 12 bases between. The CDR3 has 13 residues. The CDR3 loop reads CASSRLLVETQYF. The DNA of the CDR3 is TGTGCCAGCAGCCGACTATTGGTGGAGACCCAGTACTTC.

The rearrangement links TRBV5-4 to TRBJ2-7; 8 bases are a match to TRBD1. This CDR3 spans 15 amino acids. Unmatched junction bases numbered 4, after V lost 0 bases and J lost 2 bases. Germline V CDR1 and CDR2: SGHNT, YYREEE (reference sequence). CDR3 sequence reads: CASSLAVQGAYEQYF. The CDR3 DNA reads TGTGCCAGCAGCTTGGCCGTACAGGGGGCCTACGAGCAGTACTTC.

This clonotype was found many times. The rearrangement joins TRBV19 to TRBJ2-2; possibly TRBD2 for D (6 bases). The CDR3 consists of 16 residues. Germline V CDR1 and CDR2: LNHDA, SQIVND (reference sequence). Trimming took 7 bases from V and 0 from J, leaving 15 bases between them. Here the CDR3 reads CASTPKEGANTGELFF. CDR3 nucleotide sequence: TGTGCCAGTACCCCGAAGGAGGGCGCGAACACCGGGGAGCTGTTTTTT.

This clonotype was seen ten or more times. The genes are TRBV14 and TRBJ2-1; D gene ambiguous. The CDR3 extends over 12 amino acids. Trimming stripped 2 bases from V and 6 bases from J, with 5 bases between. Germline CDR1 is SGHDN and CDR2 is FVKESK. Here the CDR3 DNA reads TGTGCCAGCAGCCAATGGTTCAATGAGCAGTTCTTC. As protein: CASSQWFNEQFF.

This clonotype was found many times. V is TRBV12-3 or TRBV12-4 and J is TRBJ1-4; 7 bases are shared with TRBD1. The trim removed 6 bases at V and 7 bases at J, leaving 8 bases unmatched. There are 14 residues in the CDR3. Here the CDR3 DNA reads TGTGCCAGCAGCCCGCGACAGGGTACTGAAAAACTGTTTTTT. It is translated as CASSPRQGTEKLFF.

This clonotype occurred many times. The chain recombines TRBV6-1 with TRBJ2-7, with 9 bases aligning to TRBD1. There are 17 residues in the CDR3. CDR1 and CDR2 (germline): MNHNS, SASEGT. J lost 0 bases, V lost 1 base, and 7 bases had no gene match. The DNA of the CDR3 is TGTGCCAGCAGTGAAGTCTCAAGGGACAGGGTCTCCTACGAGCAGTACTTC. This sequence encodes CASSEVSRDRVSYEQYF.

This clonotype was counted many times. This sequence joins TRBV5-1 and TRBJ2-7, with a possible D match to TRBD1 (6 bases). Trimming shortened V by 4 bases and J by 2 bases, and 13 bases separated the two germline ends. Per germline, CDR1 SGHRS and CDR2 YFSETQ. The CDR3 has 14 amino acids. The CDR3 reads CASSMSTGPYEQYF. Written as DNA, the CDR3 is TGCGCCAGCAGCATGTCGACAGGCCCCTACGAGCAGTACTTC. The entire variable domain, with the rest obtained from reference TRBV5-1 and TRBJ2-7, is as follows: KAGVTQTPRYLIKTRGQQVTLSCSPISGHRSVSWYQQTPGQGLQFLFEYFSETQRNKGNFPGRFSGRQFSNSRSEMNVSTLELGDSALYLCASSMSTGPYEQYFGPGTRLTVT.

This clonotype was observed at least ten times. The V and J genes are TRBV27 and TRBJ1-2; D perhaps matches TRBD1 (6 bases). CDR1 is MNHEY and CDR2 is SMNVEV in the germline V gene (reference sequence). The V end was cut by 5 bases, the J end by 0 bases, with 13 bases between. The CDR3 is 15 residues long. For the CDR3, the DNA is TGTGCCAGCAGTCCTTTCGACAGGCCTAACTATGGCTACACCTTC. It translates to CASSPFDRPNYGYTF.

DNA of the CDR3: TGCGCCAGCAGCCTCCTTCTAGGGAGCACTTCAGATACGCAGTATTTT. Encoded protein: CASSLLLGSTSDTQYF. The V call is TRBV4-3, the J call TRBJ2-3; weak D call: TRBD2 (5 bases). Trimming removed 4 bases from V and 4 bases from J, with 18 bases in between. The CDR3 runs to 16 residues. The germline gives CDR1 LGHNA, CDR2 YSLEER.

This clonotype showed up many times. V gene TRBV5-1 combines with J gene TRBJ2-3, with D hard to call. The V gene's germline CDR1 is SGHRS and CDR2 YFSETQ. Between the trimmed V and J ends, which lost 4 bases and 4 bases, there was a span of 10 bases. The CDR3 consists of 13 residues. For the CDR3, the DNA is TGCGCCAGCAGCATCACCGGGCCAGATACGCAGTATTTT. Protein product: CASSITGPDTQYF.

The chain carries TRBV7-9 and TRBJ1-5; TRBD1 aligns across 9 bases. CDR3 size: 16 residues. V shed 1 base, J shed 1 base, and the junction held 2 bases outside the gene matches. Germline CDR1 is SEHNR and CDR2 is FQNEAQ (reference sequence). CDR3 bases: TGTGCCAGCAGCTTAGAGACAGGGGGAAGCAATCAGCCCCAGCATTTT. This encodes CASSLETGGSNQPQHF. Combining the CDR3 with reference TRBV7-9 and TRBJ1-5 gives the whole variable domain DTGVSQNPRHKITKRGQNVTFRCDPISEHNRLYWYRQTLGQGPEFLTYFQNEAQLEKSRLLSDRFSAERPKGSFSTLEIQRTEQGDSAMYLCASSLETGGSNQPQHFGDGTRLSIL.

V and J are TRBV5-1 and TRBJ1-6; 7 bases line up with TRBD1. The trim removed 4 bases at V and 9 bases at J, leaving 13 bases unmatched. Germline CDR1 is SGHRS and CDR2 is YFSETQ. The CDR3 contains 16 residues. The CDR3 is CASSRETTGPSSPLHF. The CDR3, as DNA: TGCGCCAGCAGCCGAGAGACGACAGGGCCGAGTTCACCCCTCCACTTT.

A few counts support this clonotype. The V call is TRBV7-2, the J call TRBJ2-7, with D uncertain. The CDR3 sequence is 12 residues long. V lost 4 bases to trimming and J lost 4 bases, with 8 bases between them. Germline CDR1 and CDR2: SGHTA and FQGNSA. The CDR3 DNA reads TGTGCCAGCAGCTCTTACATGTACGAGCAGTACTTC. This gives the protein CASSSYMYEQYF.

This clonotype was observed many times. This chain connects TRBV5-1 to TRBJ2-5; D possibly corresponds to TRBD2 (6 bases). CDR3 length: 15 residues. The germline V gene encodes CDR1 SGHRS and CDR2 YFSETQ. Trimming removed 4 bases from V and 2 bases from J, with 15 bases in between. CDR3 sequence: CASSHGTAVQETQYF. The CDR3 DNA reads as TGCGCCAGCAGCCACGGGACTGCAGTACAAGAGACCCAGTACTTC.

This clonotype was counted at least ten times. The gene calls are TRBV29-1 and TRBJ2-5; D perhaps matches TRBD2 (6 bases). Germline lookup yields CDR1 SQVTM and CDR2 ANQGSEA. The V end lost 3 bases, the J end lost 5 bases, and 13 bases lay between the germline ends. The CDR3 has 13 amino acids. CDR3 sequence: CSVEAGTRETQYF. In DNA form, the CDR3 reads TGCAGCGTTGAGGCGGGGACTCGGGAGACCCAGTACTTC.

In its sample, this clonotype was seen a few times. CDR3 nucleotide sequence: TGTGCCAGTAGTGACGGGGTGAGACAGCCCCAGCATTTT. Protein product: CASSDGVRQPQHF. The V gene is TRBV19, the J gene TRBJ1-5; D not resolved. Germline-derived CDR1 and CDR2 are LNHDA and SQIVND (reference sequence). The CDR3 spans 13 residues. V lost 5 bases and J lost 7, with 12 bases in between.

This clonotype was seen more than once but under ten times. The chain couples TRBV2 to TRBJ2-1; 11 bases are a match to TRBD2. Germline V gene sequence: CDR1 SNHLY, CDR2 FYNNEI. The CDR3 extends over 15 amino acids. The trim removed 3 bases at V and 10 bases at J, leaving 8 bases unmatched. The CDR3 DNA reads TGTGCCAGCAGTGATGCATTAGCGGGGGGGCAGGAGCAGTTCTTC. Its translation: CASSDALAGGQEQFF.